Listed below are T cell receptor beta chains from one sample, sequenced in a study of T cell responses to AZD1222 COVID-19 vaccine. Here immunoSEQ multiplex PCR was the method, and the copy in TCRdb shows in-frame clones only, minus some. Here the sample spans roughly 140,000 clones, less than 90% being singletons. The specimen was peripheral blood, collected after recovery from COVID-19. The receptors were sampled from an adult who had recovered from COVID-19. Each CDR3 is given with its conserved first and last residue. The D gene is left open where the match is weak. Size is omitted from some rows. Given values are once, few, many or a class for expanded clones.

-	-	TRBV11-2	TRBJ1-4	TGTGCCAGCAGCCGGGGGTCGGTAACTAATGAAAAACTGTTTTTT	CASSRGSVTNEKLFF
-	-	TRBV5-1	TRBJ1-2	TGCGCCAGCAGCTTGGGCCAGGGAACGGTCTATGGCTACACCTTC	CASSLGQGTVYGYTF
TRBD1	-	TRBV5-1	TRBJ1-2	TGCGCCAGCAGCCAGGGACAGGGGGCACCCGGAGGCTACACCTTC	CASSQGQGAPGGYTF
-	-	TRBV28	TRBJ2-5	TGTGCCAGCAGTTTATGGCCCGGCGAGACCCAGTACTTC	CASSLWPGETQYF
-	-	TRBV29-1	TRBJ1-2	TGCAGCGTTGACGGGTATGGCTACACCTTC	CSVDGYGYTF
-	-	TRBV27	TRBJ2-1	TGTGCCAGCAGTTTGGGGCAGGGCGGCAATGAGCAGTTCTTC	CASSLGQGGNEQFF
-	once	TRBV19	TRBJ2-2	TGTGCCAGTAGTATAGGTTGGGGCTCCGGGGAGCTGTTTTTT	CASSIGWGSGELFF
-	-	TRBV14	TRBJ1-5	TGTGCCAGCAGCCAAGGGGCAGGGCAGCCCCAGCATTTT	CASSQGAGQPQHF
TRBD2	-	TRBV5-4	TRBJ2-7	TGTGCCAGCAGCTTGGATAGCGGGGGACGCGAGCAGTACTTC	CASSLDSGGREQYF
-	-	TRBV6-6	TRBJ1-3	TGTGCCACCACAGCCTCACGAAACACCATATATTTT	CATTASRNTIYF
TRBD1	-	TRBV7-2	TRBJ2-3	TGTGCCAGCAGCCCGGACAGGGGAAGGACAGATACGCAGTATTTT	CASSPDRGRTDTQYF
TRBD1	-	TRBV27	TRBJ1-2	TGTGCCAGCAGTAGGACAGGGGGCCATGGCTACACCTTC	CASSRTGGHGYTF
-	-	TRBV18	TRBJ1-6	TGTGCCAGCTCACCACCGGGTGGTTCACCCCTCCACTTT	CASSPPGGSPLHF
-	-	TRBV25-1	TRBJ1-5	TGTGCCAGCAGTGAGGCCCGGGGGGGGAACAATCAGCCCCAGCATTTT	CASSEARGGNNQPQHF
TRBD2	-	TRBV7-6	TRBJ2-2	TGTGCCAGCAGCTGGTACAGGGGACTAGCGGCGAACACCGGGGAGCTGTTTTTT	CASSWYRGLAANTGELFF
TRBD2	-	TRBV9	TRBJ2-3	TGTGCCAGCAGCAATGGACTAGCGGGGGGCACAGATACGCAGTATTTT	CASSNGLAGGTDTQYF
-	few	TRBV19	TRBJ1-1	TGTGCCAGTAGGTTTAACAGGGAGCTGAACACTGAAGCTTTCTTT	CASRFNRELNTEAFF
TRBD1	-	TRBV19	TRBJ2-5	TGTGCCAGTAGTAGGCAGGGGGCCATCGCCATCCAAGAGACCCAGTACTTC	CASSRQGAIAIQETQYF
-	-	TRBV4-2	TRBJ2-3	TGTGCCAGCAGCCAAGATGTGCTAGCGAGTTGGGGGCAGTATTTT	CASSQDVLASWGQYF
TRBD1	-	TRBV5-1	TRBJ1-4	TGCGCCAGCAGACGTCTGGGGGACAGGGACGAAAAACTGTTTTTT	CASRRLGDRDEKLFF
TRBD1	-	TRBV5-6	TRBJ2-3	TGTGCCAGCAGCTTGGGGCATGGCGGGACAGGGGGCACAGATACGCAGTATTTT	CASSLGHGGTGGTDTQYF
TRBD1	once	TRBV28	TRBJ1-4	TGTGCCAGCATCATTAAAGGGGGCTCAAATGAAAAACTGTTTTTT	CASIIKGGSNEKLFF
TRBD1	-	TRBV27	TRBJ1-2	TGTGCCAGCAGTTTAGCAGGGGGAAATGGCTACACCTTC	CASSLAGGNGYTF
-	-	TRBV18	TRBJ2-2	TGTGCCAGCTCAACCCAGCGAGGGGGAGACGGGGAGCTGTTTTTT	CASSTQRGGDGELFF
-	-	TRBV19	TRBJ1-6	TGTGCCAGTAGTCCCCTCATAAGTTCACCCCTCCACTTT	CASSPLISSPLHF
-	-	TRBV2	TRBJ1-2	TGTGCCAGCACCCTGGACGGAAACTATGGCTACACCTTC	CASTLDGNYGYTF
TRBD1	-	TRBV2	TRBJ1-1	TGTGCCAGCATGCAGGACAGGGGCACTGAAGCTTTCTTT	CASMQDRGTEAFF
-	-	TRBV5-1	TRBJ2-7	TGCGCCAGCAGCTTGGATCGATCCTACGAGCAGTACTTC	CASSLDRSYEQYF
-	-	TRBV28	TRBJ2-6	TGTGCCAGCAGTGCCCGGACAGTTGGGTGGGCCAACGTCCTGACTTTC	CASSARTVGWANVLTF
-	-	TRBV5-1	TRBJ1-5	TGCGCCAGCAGCTTGGCTGGGGATAGTCAGCCCCAGCATTTT	CASSLAGDSQPQHF
TRBD1	-	TRBV18	TRBJ2-1	TGTGCCAGCTCACCCGGACAGGGGTCTACTCTCTACAATGAGCAGTTCTTC	CASSPGQGSTLYNEQFF
TRBD2	once	TRBV19	TRBJ2-1	TGTGCCAGTAGTATAAGTTTTAGCGGGTCCAGCTCCTACAATGAGCAGTTCTTC	CASSISFSGSSSYNEQFF
TRBD1	-	TRBV19	TRBJ2-7	TGTGCCAGTAGTAAGACAGGGCGCAGCTCCTACGAGCAGTACTTC	CASSKTGRSSYEQYF
-	-	TRBV27	TRBJ1-5	TGTGCCAGCAGTTTACAGGGTCCCCAGCATTTT	CASSLQGPQHF
TRBD2	few	TRBV7-8	TRBJ2-3	TGTGCCAGCAGCTTAGCGCGGGTAGCGGGGGGGCGTTCGACAGATACGCAGTATTTT	CASSLARVAGGRSTDTQYF
TRBD2	once	TRBV18	TRBJ2-5	TGTGCCAGCTCCCCTCTTAGCGGGGGGCTCCAAGAGACCCAGTACTTC	CASSPLSGGLQETQYF
-	-	TRBV4-1	TRBJ2-7	TGCGCCAGCAGCCAAGTAAACACCAGGGTTAGTCTCTACGAGCAGTACTTC	CASSQVNTRVSLYEQYF
TRBD1	-	TRBV27	TRBJ1-5	TGTGCCAGCAAAACAGGGGGGAGGCCCCAGCATTTT	CASKTGGRPQHF
-	many	TRBV6-2/TRBV6-3	TRBJ1-2	TGTGCCAGCAGTTCCTGGGGACGGAACTATGGCTACACCTTC	CASSSWGRNYGYTF
-	-	TRBV27	TRBJ1-1	TGTGCCAGCAGTTTAATGGCGAACACTGAAGCTTTCTTT	CASSLMANTEAFF
-	once	TRBV7-9	TRBJ2-6	TGTGCCAGCAGCTCTCGAGGCTCTGGGGCCAACGTCCTGACTTTC	CASSSRGSGANVLTF
-	-	TRBV3-1/TRBV3-2	TRBJ1-1	TGTGCCAGCAGCCATGGAGTGGGCACTGAAGCTTTCTTT	CASSHGVGTEAFF
-	once	TRBV27	TRBJ1-1	TGTGCCAGCAGTTTTCGAGGAAACACTGAAGCTTTCTTT	CASSFRGNTEAFF
TRBD1	-	TRBV2	TRBJ1-1	TGTGCCAGCAGAGAGACAGGGGCCGCTTTCTTT	CASRETGAAFF
TRBD1	-	TRBV7-2	TRBJ2-5	TGTGCCAGCAGCCCCCGGACAGGCCCATTTGGGACCCAGTACTTC	CASSPRTGPFGTQYF
-	-	TRBV11-2	TRBJ2-5	TGTGCCAGCAGCTCTGGCGACCGGGACCAAGAGACCCAGTACTTC	CASSSGDRDQETQYF
TRBD2	-	TRBV19	TRBJ2-7	TGTGCCAGTACCCCGGGAGCGGGAGGAAAATACGAGCAGTACTTC	CASTPGAGGKYEQYF
TRBD1	-	TRBV19	TRBJ2-3	TGTGCCAGTAGTCCCTACCCCGGGACAGGATACACAGATACGCAGTATTTT	CASSPYPGTGYTDTQYF
-	-	TRBV5-1	TRBJ2-5	TGCGCCAGCAGCTTCACGGAGACCCAGTACTTC	CASSFTETQYF
-	-	TRBV28	TRBJ2-1	TGTGCCAGCAGGAAGGGGGCGAGCGGGATCCCCTCCTACAATGAGCAGTTCTTC	CASRKGASGIPSYNEQFF
-	-	TRBV6-1	TRBJ2-5	TGTGCCAGCAGTGAACTCTTACAGGGAACCCAGTACTTC	CASSELLQGTQYF
-	-	TRBV10-3	TRBJ1-1	TGTGCCATCAGTGAGGTGGCGAACACTGAAGCTTTCTTT	CAISEVANTEAFF
TRBD1	once	TRBV7-9	TRBJ2-7	TGTGCCAGCCAAGATCGGGACAGGCGTCCCTGGGAGCAGTACTTC	CASQDRDRRPWEQYF
TRBD2	once	TRBV11-1	TRBJ2-3	TGTGCCAGCAGCCAGCCGGGAGGTCTTGGAGATACGCAGTATTTT	CASSQPGGLGDTQYF